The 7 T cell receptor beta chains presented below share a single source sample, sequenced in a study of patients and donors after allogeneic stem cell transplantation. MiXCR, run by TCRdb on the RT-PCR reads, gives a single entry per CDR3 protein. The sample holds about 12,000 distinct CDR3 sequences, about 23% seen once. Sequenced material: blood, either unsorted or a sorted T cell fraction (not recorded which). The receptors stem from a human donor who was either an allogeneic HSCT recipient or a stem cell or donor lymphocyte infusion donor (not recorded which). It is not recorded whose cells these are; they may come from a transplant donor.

The CDR3 DNA reads TGTGCCACCAGCAGATTAGGACAGGGTTATAATGAGCAGTTCTTC. This gives the protein CATSRLGQGYNEQFF. The V and J genes are TRBV15 and TRBJ2-1; 8 positions match TRBD1. V shed 2 bases and J 7 bases; nucleotides not matched to a gene: 7. The CDR3 spans 15 residues. The germline CDR1 and CDR2 sequences are LNHNV and YYDKDF (reference sequence).

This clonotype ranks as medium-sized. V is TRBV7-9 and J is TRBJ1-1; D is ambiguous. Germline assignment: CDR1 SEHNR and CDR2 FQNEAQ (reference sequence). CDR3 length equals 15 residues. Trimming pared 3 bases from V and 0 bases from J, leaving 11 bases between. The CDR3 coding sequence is TGTGCCAGCAGCTTGGCGGGAGCCATGAACACTGAAGCTTTCTTT. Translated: CASSLAGAMNTEAFF.

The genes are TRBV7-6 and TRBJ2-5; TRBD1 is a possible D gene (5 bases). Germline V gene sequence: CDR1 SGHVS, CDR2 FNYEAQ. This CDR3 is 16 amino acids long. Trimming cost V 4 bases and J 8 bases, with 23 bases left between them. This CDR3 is CASSSRLDSSRGTQYF. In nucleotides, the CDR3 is TGTGCCAGCAGCTCCCGACTTGATAGCTCAAGGGGAACCCAGTACTTC. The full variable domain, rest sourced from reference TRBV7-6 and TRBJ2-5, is GAGVSQSPRYKVTKRGQDVALRCDPISGHVSLYWYRQALGQGPEFLTYFNYEAQQDKSGLPNDRFSAERPEGSISTLTIQRTEQRDSAMYRCASSSRLDSSRGTQYFGPGTRLLVL.

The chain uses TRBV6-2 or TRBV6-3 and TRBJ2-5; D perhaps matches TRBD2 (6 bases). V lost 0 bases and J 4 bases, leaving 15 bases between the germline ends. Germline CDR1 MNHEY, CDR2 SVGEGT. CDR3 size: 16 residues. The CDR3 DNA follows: TGTGCCAGCAGTTACTCGGGGGATCTCGGGGGAGAGACCCAGTACTTC. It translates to CASSYSGDLGGETQYF.

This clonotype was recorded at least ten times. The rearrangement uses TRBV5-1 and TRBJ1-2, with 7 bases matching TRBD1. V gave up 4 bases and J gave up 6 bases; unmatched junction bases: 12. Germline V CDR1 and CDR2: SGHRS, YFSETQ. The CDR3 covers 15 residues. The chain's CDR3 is CASSPETGPRDGYTF. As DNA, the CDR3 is TGCGCCAGCAGCCCGGAGACAGGGCCCAGGGATGGCTACACCTTC.

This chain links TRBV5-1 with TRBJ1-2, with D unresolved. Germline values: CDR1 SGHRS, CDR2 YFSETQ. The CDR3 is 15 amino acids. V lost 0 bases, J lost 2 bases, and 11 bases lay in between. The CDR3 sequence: CASSLVGGMNYGYTF. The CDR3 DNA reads TGCGCCAGCAGCTTGGTGGGAGGGATGAACTATGGCTACACCTTC.

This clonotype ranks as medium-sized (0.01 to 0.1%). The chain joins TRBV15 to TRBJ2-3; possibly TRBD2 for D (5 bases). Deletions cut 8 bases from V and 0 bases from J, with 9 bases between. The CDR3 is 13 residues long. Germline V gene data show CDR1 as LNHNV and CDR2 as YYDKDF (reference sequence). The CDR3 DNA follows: TGTGCCACCGCGAGGGCTAGCACAGATACGCAGTATTTT. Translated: CATARASTDTQYF.